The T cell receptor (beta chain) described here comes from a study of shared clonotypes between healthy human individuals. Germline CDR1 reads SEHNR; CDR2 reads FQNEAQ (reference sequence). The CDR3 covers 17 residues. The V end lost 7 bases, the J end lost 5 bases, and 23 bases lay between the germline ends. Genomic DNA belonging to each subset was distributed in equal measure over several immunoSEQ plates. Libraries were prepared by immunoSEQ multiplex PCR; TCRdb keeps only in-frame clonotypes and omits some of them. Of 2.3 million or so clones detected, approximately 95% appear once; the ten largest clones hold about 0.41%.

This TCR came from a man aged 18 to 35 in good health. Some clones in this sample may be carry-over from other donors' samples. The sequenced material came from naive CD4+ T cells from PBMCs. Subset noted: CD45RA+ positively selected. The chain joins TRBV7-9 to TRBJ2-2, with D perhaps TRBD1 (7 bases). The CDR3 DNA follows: TGTGCCAGCACCCACCGTGGGACAGCGGAGGGGACCGGGGAGCTGTTTTTT. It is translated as CASTHRGTAEGTGELFF.